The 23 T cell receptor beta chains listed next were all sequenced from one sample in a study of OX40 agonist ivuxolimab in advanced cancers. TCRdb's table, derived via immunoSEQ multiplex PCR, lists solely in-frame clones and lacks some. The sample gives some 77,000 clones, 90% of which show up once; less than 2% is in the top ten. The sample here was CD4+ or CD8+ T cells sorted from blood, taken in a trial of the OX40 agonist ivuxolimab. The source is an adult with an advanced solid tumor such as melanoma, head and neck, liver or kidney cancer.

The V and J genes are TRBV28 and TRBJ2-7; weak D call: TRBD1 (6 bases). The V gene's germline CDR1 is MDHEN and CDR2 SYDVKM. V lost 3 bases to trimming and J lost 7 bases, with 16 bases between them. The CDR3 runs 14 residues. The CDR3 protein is CASSFQGLPWEQYF. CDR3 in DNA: TGTGCCAGCAGTTTTCAGGGGCTGCCGTGGGAGCAGTACTTC.

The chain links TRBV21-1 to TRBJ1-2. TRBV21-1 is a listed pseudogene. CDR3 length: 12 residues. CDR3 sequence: CASSKDPRGYTF. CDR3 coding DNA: TGTGCCAGCAGCAAAGATCCGCGTGGCTACACCTTC.

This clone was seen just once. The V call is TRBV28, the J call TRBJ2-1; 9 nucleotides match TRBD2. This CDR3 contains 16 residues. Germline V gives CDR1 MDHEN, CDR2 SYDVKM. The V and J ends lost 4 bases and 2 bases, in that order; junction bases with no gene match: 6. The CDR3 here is CASSSFSGGPYNEQFF. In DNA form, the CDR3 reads TGTGCCAGCAGTTCCTTTAGCGGGGGCCCCTACAATGAGCAGTTCTTC. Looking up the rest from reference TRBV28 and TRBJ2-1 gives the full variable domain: DVKVTQSSRYLVKRTGEKVFLECVQDMDHENMFWYRQDPGLGLRLIYFSYDVKMKEKGDIPEGYSVSREKKERFSLILESASTNQTSMYLCASSSFSGGPYNEQFFGPGTRLTVL.

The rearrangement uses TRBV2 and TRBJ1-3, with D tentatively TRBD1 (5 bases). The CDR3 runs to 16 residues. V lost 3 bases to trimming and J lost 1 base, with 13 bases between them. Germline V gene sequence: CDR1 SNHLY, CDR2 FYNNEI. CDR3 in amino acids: CASSEMGVRSGNTIYF. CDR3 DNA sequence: TGTGCCAGCAGTGAGATGGGGGTCAGGTCTGGAAACACCATATATTTT.

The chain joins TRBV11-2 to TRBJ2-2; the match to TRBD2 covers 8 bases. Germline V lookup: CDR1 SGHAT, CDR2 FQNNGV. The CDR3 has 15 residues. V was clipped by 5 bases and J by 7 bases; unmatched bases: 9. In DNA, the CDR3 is TGTGCCAGCAGCCCTCAGTCGCGGGAGGACGGGGAGCTGTTTTTT. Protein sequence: CASSPQSREDGELFF.

CDR3 nucleotides: TGTGCCAGCACCCACACCGGGGAGCTGTTTTTT. Protein: CASTHTGELFF. The rearrangement links TRBV7-8 to TRBJ2-2; D ambiguous. V was pared by 7 bases and J by 3 bases, with 3 bases between. There are 11 residues in the CDR3. Germline V gene sequence: CDR1 SGHVS, CDR2 FQNEAQ.

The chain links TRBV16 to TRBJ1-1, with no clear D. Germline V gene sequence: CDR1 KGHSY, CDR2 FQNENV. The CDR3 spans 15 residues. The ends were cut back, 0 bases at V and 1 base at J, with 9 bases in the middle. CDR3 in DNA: TGTGCCAGCAGCCAATCAAGAGGAGCGAACACTGAAGCTTTCTTT. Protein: CASSQSRGANTEAFF.

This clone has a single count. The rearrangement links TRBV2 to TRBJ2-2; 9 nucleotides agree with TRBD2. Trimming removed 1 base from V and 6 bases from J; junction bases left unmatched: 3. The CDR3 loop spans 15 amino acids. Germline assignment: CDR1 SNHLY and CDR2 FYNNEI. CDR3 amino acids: CASSEGLAAAGELFF. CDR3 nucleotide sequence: TGTGCCAGCAGTGAAGGACTAGCGGCCGCCGGGGAGCTGTTTTTT.

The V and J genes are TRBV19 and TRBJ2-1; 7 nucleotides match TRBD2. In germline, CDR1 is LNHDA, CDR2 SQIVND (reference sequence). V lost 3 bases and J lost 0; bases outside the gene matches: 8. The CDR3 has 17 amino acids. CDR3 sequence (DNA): TGTGCCAGTAGTATTGGTTCTAGCGGCTTCTCCTACAATGAGCAGTTCTTC. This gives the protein CASSIGSSGFSYNEQFF.

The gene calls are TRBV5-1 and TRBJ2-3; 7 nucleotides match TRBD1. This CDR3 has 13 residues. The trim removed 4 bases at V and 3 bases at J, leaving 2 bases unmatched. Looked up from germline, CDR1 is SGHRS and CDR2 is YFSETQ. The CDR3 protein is CASSTGQTDTQYF. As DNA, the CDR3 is TGCGCCAGCAGCACGGGACAGACAGATACGCAGTATTTT.

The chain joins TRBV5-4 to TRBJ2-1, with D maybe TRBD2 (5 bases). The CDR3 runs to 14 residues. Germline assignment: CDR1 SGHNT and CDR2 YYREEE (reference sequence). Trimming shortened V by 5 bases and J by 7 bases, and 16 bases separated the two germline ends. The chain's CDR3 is CASRADFGNNEQFF. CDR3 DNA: TGTGCCAGCAGGGCGGACTTTGGAAATAATGAGCAGTTCTTC.

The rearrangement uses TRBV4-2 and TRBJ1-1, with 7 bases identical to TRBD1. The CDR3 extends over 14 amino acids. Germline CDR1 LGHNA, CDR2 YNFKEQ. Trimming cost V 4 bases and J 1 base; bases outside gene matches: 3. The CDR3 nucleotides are TGTGCCAGCAGCCTCGGGACAGAGAACACTGAAGCTTTCTTT. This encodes CASSLGTENTEAFF.

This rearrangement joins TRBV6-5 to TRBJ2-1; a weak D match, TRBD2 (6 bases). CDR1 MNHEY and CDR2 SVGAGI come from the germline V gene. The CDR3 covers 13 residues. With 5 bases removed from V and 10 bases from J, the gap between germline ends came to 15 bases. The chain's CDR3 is CASSVRGGNEQFF. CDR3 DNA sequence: TGTGCCAGCAGTGTCCGTGGAGGGAACGAGCAGTTCTTC.

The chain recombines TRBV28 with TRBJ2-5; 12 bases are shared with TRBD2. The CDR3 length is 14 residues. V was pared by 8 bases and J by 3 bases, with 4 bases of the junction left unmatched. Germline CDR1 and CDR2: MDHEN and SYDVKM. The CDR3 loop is CASGRLAGEETQYF. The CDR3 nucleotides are TGTGCCAGCGGCCGACTAGCGGGAGAAGAGACCCAGTACTTC.

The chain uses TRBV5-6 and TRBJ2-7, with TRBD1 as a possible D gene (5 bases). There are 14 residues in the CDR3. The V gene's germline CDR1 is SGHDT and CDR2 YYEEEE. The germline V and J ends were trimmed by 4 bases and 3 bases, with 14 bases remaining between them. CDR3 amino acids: CASSHPAGHYEQYF. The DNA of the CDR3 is TGTGCCAGCAGCCACCCGGCAGGACACTACGAGCAGTACTTC.

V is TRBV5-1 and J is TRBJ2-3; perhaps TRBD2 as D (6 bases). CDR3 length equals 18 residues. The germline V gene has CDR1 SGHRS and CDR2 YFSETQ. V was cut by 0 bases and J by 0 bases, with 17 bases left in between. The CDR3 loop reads CASSLGVGTVHSTDTQYF. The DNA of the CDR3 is TGCGCCAGCAGCTTGGGAGTGGGGACTGTACATAGCACAGATACGCAGTATTTT.

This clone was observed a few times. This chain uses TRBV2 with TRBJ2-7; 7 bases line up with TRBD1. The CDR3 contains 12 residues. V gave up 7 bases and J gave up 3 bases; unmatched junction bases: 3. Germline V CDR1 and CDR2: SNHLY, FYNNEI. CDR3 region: CASKGQIYEQYF. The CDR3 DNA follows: TGTGCCAGCAAGGGACAGATCTACGAGCAGTACTTC.

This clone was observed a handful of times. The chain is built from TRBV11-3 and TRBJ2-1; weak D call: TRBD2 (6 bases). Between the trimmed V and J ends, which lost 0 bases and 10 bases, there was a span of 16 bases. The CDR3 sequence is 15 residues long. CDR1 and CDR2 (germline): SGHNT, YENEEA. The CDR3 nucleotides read TGTGCCAGCAGCTTAGAACTTCTCGGAGGGGTCGAGCAGTTCTTC. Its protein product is CASSLELLGGVEQFF.

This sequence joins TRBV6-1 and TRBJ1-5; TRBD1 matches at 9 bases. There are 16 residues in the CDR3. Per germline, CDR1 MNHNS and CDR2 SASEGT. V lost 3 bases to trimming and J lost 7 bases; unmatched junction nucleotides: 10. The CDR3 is CASSDMRGQGRQPQHF. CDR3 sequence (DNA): TGTGCCAGCAGTGATATGAGGGGACAGGGAAGACAGCCCCAGCATTTT.

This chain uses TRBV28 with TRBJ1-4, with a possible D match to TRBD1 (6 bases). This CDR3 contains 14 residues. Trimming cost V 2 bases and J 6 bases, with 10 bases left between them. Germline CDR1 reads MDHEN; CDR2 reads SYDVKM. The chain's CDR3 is CASSLGGTDEKLFF. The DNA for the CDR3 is TGTGCCAGCAGTTTAGGGGGCACGGATGAAAAACTGTTTTTT.

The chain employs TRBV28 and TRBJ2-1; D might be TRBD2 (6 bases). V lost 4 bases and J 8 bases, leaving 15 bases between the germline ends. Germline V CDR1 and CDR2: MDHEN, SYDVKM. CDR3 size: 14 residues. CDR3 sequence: CASSSPGVRDEQFF. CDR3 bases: TGTGCCAGCAGTTCCCCGGGAGTTAGAGATGAGCAGTTCTTC.

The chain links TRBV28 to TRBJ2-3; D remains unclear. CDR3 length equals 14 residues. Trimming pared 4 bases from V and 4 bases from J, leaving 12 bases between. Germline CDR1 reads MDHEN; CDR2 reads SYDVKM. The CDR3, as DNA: TGTGCCAGCAGTTCCAGTGGAGCCGCAGATACGCAGTATTTT. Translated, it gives CASSSSGAADTQYF.

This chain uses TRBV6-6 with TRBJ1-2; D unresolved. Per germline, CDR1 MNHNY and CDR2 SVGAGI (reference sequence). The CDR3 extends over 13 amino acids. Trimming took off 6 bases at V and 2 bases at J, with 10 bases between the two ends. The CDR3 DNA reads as TGTGCCAGCAGCTCCGATCCGAACTATGGCTACACCTTC. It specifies CASSSDPNYGYTF.